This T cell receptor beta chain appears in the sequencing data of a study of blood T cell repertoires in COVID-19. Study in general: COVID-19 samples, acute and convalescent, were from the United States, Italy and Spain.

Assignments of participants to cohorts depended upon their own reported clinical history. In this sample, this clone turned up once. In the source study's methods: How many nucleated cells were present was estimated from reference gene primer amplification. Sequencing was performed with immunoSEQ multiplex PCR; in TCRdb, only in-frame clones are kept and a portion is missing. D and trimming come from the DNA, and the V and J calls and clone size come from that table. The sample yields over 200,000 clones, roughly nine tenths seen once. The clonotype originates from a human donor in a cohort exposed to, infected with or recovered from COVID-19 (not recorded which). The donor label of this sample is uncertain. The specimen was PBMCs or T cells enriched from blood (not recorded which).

The CDR3 DNA reads TGTGCCAGCAGTTTCTCCGGGACACAGAACACTGAAGCTTTCTTT. Its translation is CASSFSGTQNTEAFF. The gene calls are TRBV6-5 and TRBJ1-1, with D maybe TRBD1 (6 bases). Between the trimmed V and J ends, which lost 4 bases and 1 base, there was a span of 13 bases. The CDR3 extends over 15 amino acids. Looked up from germline, CDR1 is MNHEY and CDR2 is SVGAGI.